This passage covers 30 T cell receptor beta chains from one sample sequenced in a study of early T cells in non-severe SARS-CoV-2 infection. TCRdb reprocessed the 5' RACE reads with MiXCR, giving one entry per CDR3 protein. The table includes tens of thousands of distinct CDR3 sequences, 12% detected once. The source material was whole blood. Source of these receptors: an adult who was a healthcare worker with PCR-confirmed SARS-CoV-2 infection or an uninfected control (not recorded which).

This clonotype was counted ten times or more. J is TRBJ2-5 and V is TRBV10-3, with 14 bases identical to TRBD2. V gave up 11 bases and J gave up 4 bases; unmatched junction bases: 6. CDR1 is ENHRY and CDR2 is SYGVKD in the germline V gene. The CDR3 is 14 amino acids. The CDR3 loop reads CASTSGGAGETQYF. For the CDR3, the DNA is TGTGCCTCGACTAGCGGGGGGGCTGGAGAGACCCAGTACTTC.

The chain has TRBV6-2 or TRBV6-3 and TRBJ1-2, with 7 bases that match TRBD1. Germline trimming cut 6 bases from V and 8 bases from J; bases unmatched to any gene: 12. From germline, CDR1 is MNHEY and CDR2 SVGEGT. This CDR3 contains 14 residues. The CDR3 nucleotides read TGTGCCAGCAGCCCCGACAGGGCTTCGTCGGGCTACACCTTC. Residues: CASSPDRASSGYTF.

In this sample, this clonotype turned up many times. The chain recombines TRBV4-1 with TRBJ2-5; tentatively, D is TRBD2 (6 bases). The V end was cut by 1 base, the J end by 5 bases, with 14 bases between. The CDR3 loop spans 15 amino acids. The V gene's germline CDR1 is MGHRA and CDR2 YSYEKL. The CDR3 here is CASSQGTRGRETQYF. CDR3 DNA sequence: TGCGCCAGCAGCCAAGGCACCCGAGGGAGGGAGACCCAGTACTTC.

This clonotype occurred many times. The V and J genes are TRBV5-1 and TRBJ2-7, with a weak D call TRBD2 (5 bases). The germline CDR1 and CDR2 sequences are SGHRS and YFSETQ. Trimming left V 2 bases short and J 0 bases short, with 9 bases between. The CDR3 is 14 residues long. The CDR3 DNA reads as TGCGCCAGCAGCTTAACCAGCGGCTCCTACGAGCAGTACTTC. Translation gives CASSLTSGSYEQYF.

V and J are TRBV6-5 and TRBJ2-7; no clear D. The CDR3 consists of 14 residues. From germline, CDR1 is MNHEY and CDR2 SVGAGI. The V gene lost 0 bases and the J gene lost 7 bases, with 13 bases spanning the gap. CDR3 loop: CASSYSGPHQEQYF. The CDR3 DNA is TGTGCCAGCAGTTACTCGGGTCCACACCAAGAGCAGTACTTC.

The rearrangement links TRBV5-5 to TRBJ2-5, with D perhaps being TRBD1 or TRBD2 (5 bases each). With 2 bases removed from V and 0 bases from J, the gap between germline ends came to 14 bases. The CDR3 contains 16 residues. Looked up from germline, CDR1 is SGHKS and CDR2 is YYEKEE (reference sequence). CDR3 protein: CASSFGSAGYQETQYF. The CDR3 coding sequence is TGTGCCAGCAGCTTCGGTAGCGCAGGGTACCAAGAGACCCAGTACTTC.

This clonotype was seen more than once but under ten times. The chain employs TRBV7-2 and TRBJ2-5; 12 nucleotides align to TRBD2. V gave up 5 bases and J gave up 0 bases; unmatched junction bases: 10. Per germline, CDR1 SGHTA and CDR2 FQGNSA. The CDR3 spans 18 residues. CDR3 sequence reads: CASSQTSGSFSDQETQYF. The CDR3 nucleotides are TGTGCCAGCAGCCAGACTAGCGGGAGTTTTTCGGACCAAGAGACCCAGTACTTC. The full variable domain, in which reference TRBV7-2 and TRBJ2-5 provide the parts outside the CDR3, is GAGVSQSPSNKVTEKGKDVELRCDPISGHTALYWYRQSLGQGLEFLIYFQGNSAPDKSGLPSDRFSAERTGGSVSTLTIQRTQQEDSAVYLCASSQTSGSFSDQETQYFGPGTRLLVL.

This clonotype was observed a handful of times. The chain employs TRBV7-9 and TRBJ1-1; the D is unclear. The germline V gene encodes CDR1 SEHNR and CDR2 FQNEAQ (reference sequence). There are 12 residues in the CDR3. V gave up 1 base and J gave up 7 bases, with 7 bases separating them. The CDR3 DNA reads TGTGCCAGCAGCTTAGGAGGGCTTGAAGCTTTCTTT. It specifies CASSLGGLEAFF.

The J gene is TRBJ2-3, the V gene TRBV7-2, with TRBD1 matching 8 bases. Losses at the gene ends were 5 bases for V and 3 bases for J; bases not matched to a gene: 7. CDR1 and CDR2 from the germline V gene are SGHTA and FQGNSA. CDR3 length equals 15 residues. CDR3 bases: TGTGCCAGCAGCCCAACAGGGGGTAATACAGATACGCAGTATTTT. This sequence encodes CASSPTGGNTDTQYF.

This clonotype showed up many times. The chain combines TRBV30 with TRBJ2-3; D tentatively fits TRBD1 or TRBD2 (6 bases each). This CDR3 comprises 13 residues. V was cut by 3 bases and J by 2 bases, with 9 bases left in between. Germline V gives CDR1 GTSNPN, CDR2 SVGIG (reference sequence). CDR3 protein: CAWSGGLTDTQYF. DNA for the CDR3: TGTGCCTGGAGCGGGGGCCTCACAGATACGCAGTATTTT.

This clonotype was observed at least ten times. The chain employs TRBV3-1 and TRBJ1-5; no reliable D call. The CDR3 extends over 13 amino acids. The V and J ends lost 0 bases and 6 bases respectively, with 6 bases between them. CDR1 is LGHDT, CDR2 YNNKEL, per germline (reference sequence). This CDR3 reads CASSQELGQPQHF. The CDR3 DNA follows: TGTGCCAGCAGCCAAGAATTGGGTCAGCCCCAGCATTTT.

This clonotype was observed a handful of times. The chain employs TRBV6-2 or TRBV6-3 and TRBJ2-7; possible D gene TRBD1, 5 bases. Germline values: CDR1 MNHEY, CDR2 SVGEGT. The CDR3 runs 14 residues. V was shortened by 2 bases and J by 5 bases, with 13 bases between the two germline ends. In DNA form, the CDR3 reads TGTGCCAGCAGTTACATAAGGGGATACGACGAGCAGTACTTC. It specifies CASSYIRGYDEQYF.

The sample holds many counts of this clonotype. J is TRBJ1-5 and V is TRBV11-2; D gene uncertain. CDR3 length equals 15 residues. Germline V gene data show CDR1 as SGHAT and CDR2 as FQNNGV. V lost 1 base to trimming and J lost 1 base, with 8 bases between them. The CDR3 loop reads CASSLGPRSNQPQHF. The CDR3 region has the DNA TGTGCCAGCAGCTTAGGCCCTCGGAGCAATCAGCCCCAGCATTTT. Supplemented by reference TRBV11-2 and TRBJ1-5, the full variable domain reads EAGVAQSPRYKIIEKRQSVAFWCNPISGHATLYWYQQILGQGPKLLIQFQNNGVVDDSQLPKDRFSAERLKGVDSTLKIQPAKLEDSAVYLCASSLGPRSNQPQHFGDGTRLSIL.

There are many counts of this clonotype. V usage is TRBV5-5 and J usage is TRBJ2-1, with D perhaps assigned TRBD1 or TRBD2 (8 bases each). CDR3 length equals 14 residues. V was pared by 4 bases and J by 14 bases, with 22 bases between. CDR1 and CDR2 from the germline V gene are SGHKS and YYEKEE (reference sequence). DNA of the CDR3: TGTGCCAGCAGCACCAGGGGGCTAGCGGGCGGGAAGTTCTTC. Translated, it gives CASSTRGLAGGKFF.

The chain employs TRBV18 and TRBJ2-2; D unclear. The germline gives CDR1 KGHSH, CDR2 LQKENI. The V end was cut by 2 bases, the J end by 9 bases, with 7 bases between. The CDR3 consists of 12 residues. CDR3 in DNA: TGTGCCAGCTCACCAGACCGGTGGGAGCTGTTTTTT. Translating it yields CASSPDRWELFF.

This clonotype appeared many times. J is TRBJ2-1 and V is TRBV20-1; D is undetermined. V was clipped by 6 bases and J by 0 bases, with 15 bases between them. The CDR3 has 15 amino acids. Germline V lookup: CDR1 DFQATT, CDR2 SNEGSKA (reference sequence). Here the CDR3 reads CSAPVYRSSYNEQFF. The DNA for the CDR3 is TGCAGTGCACCCGTTTACCGGAGCTCCTACAATGAGCAGTTCTTC.

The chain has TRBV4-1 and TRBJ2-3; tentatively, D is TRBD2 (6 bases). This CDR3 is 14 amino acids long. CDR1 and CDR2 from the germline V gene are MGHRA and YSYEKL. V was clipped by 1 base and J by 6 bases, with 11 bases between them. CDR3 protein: CASSQGRVRDTQYF. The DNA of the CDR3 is TGCGCCAGCAGCCAAGGGAGGGTTAGGGATACGCAGTATTTT.

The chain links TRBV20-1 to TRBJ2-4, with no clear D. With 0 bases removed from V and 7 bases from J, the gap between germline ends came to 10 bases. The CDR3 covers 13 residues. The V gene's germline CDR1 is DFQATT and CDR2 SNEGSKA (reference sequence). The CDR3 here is CSARDPVGNIQYF. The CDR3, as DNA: TGCAGTGCTAGAGATCCTGTAGGGAACATTCAGTACTTC.

CDR3 residues: CSPTLTDTQYF. Here the CDR3 DNA reads TGCAGCCCTACCCTGACAGATACGCAGTATTTT. The chain joins TRBV20-1 to TRBJ2-3; D not resolved. The CDR3 length is 11 residues. Germline V lookup: CDR1 DFQATT, CDR2 SNEGSKA (reference sequence).

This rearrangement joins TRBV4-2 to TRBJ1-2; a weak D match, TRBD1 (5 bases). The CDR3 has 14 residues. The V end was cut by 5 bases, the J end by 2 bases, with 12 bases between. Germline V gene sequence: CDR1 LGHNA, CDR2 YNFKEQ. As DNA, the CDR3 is TGTGCCAGCAGCGGGGGGAGCCGAAACTATGGCTACACCTTC. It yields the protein CASSGGSRNYGYTF.

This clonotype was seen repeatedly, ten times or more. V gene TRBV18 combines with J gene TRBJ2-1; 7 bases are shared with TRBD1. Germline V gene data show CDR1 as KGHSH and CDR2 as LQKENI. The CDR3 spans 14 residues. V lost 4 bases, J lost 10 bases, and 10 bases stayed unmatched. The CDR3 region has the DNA TGTGCCAGCTCACTTAGGACAGGAAGTGGAGAGCAGTTCTTC. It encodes CASSLRTGSGEQFF. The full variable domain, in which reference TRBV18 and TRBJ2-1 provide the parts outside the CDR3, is NAGVMQNPRHLVRRRGQEARLRCSPMKGHSHVYWYRQLPEEGLKFMVYLQKENIIDESGMPKERFSAEFPKEGPSILRIQQVVRGDSAAYFCASSLRTGSGEQFFGPGTRLTVL.

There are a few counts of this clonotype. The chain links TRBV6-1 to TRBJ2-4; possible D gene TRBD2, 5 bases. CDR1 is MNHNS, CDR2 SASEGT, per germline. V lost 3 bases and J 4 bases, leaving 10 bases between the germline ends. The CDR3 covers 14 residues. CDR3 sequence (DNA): TGTGCCAGCAGTGACGGGGATTGGAAAAACATTCAGTACTTC. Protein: CASSDGDWKNIQYF.

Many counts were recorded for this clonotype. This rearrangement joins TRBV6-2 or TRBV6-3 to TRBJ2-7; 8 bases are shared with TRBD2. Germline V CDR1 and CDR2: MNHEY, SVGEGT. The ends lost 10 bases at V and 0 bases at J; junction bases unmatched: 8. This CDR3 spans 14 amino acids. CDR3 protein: CATRGLGVSYEQYF. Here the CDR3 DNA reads TGTGCCACCAGGGGACTAGGGGTCTCCTACGAGCAGTACTTC.

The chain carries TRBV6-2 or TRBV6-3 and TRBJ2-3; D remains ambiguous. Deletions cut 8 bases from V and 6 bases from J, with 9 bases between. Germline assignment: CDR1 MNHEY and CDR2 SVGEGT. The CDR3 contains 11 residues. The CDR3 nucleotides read TGTGCCAGCCTCGCTGGGGATACGCAGTATTTT. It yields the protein CASLAGDTQYF.

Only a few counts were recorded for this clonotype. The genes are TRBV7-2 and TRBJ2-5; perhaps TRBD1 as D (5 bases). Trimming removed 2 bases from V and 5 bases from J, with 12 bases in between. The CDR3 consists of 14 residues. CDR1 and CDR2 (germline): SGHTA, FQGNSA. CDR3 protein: CASSLNGARETQYF. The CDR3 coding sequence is TGTGCCAGCAGCTTAAATGGGGCCCGGGAGACCCAGTACTTC.

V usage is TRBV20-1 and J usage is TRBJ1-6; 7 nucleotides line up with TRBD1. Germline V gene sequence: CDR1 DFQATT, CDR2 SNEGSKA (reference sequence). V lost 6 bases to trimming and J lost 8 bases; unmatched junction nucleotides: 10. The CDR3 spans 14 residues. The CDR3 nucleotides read TGCAGTGCCAGGCAGGGGGTTTGGGATTCACCCCTCCACTTT. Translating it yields CSARQGVWDSPLHF.

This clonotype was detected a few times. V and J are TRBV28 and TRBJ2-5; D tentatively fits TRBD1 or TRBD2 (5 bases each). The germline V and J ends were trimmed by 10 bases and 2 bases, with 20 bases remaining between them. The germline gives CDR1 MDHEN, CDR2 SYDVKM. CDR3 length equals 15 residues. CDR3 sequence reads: CATSFQPGLQETQYF. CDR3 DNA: TGTGCCACGAGCTTCCAACCGGGGCTACAAGAGACCCAGTACTTC.

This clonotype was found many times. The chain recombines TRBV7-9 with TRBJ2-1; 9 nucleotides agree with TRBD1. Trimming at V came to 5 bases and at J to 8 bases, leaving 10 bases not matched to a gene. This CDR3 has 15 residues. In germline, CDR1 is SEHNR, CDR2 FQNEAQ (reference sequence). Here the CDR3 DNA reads TGTGCCAGCAGCCCGTGGACAGGGGCGGTCGATGAGCAGTTCTTC. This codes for CASSPWTGAVDEQFF.

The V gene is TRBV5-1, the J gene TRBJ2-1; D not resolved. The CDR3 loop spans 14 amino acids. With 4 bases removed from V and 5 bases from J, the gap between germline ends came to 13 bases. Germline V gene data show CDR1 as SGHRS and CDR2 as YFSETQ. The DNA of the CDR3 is TGCGCCAGCAGCCTGGTCAGCGCAAACAATGAGCAGTTCTTC. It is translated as CASSLVSANNEQFF.

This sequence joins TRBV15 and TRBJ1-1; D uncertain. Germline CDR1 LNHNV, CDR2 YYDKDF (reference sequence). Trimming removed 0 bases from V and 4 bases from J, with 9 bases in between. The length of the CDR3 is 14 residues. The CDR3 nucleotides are TGTGCCACCAGCAGAGATGTGGAGTCCACTGAAGCTTTCTTT. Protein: CATSRDVESTEAFF.